A single sample is the source of the 21 T cell receptor beta chains below, sequenced in a study of early T cells in non-severe SARS-CoV-2 infection. TCRdb analysed the 5' RACE reads with MiXCR anew, one entry per CDR3 protein. The profile covers 65,000 to 80,000 distinct CDR3 sequences, with 13% appearing a single time and nearly 6% taken by the ten largest. The sequenced sample consisted of whole blood. These receptors were collected from an adult who was a healthcare worker with PCR-confirmed SARS-CoV-2 infection or an uninfected control (not recorded which).

The table lists this clonotype with a few counts. The rearrangement links TRBV29-1 to TRBJ1-4; 8 nucleotides match TRBD1. Germline V CDR1 and CDR2: SQVTM, ANQGSEA. V gave up 6 bases and J gave up 7 bases; unmatched junction bases: 10. The length of the CDR3 is 14 residues. CDR3 sequence (DNA): TGCAGCGTCGCCTTGACAGGGGCTCGTGAAAAACTGTTTTTT. Its translation: CSVALTGAREKLFF.

V and J are TRBV28 and TRBJ1-4; no reliable D call. The CDR3 sequence is 12 residues long. Germline lookup yields CDR1 MDHEN and CDR2 SYDVKM. V lost 4 bases, J lost 8 bases, and 8 bases lay in between. The CDR3, as DNA: TGTGCCAGCAGTTCCAGGTTAGAAAAACTGTTTTTT. Translating it yields CASSSRLEKLFF.

This clonotype was seen only a few times. The chain couples TRBV7-9 to TRBJ1-4, with 9 bases that match TRBD1. The CDR3 length is 15 residues. Per germline, CDR1 SEHNR and CDR2 FQNEAQ (reference sequence). The V and J ends lost 5 bases and 5 bases, in that order; junction bases with no gene match: 6. CDR3 region: CASSPTGQGNEKLFF. DNA of the CDR3: TGTGCCAGCAGCCCTACGGGACAGGGCAATGAAAAACTGTTTTTT.

This clonotype showed up just a few times. The V gene is TRBV28, the J gene TRBJ1-5; D gene unclear. Germline V gene data show CDR1 as MDHEN and CDR2 as SYDVKM. The CDR3 is 14 amino acids. Deletions cut 3 bases from V and 0 bases from J, with 6 bases between. The CDR3: CASSFGVSNQPQHF. The CDR3 DNA follows: TGTGCCAGCAGTTTCGGGGTTAGCAATCAGCCCCAGCATTTT. The variable domain in full, with the rest retrieved from reference TRBV28 and TRBJ1-5, is DVKVTQSSRYLVKRTGEKVFLECVQDMDHENMFWYRQDPGLGLRLIYFSYDVKMKEKGDIPEGYSVSREKKERFSLILESASTNQTSMYLCASSFGVSNQPQHFGDGTRLSIL.

In this sample, this clonotype turned up a few times. This chain joins TRBV18 and TRBJ1-5; no reliable D call. With 1 base removed from V and 0 bases from J, the gap between germline ends came to 7 bases. In germline, CDR1 is KGHSH, CDR2 LQKENI. This CDR3 is 15 amino acids long. This CDR3 reads CASSPQADSNQPQHF. The CDR3 DNA is TGTGCCAGCTCACCACAGGCCGATAGCAATCAGCCCCAGCATTTT.

The chain recombines TRBV6-1 with TRBJ1-6; no firm D call. The CDR3 is 14 amino acids. Trimming cost V 2 bases and J 6 bases, with 8 bases left between them. The germline V gene encodes CDR1 MNHNS and CDR2 SASEGT. The CDR3 here is CASSESWANSPLHF. CDR3 nucleotide sequence: TGTGCCAGCAGTGAAAGCTGGGCTAATTCACCCCTCCACTTT.

The V call is TRBV7-9, the J call TRBJ2-5; D possibly corresponds to TRBD2 (5 bases). CDR1 and CDR2 (germline): SEHNR, FQNEAQ (reference sequence). Deletions cut 2 bases from V and 2 bases from J, with 9 bases between. CDR3 length equals 14 residues. This CDR3 reads CASSLRREQETQYF. The CDR3 nucleotides are TGTGCCAGCAGCTTACGCCGGGAACAAGAGACCCAGTACTTC.

The chain joins TRBV7-2 to TRBJ2-2, with no clear D. This CDR3 is 15 amino acids long. Germline values: CDR1 SGHTA, CDR2 FQGNSA. Trimming took off 5 bases at V and 4 bases at J, with 14 bases between the two ends. Here the CDR3 reads CASSPRRRGTGELFF. CDR3 nucleotide sequence: TGTGCCAGCAGCCCCCGCCGGCGAGGCACCGGGGAGCTGTTTTTT.

There are many counts of this clonotype. V and J are TRBV20-1 and TRBJ1-1; D uncertain. V gave up 1 base and J gave up 1 base, with 31 bases separating them. The CDR3 length is 21 residues. Germline V gene lookup returns CDR1 DFQATT and CDR2 SNEGSKA (reference sequence). The CDR3 protein is CSARGPPAPQTWGIANTEAFF. The CDR3, as DNA: TGCAGTGCTAGAGGTCCTCCGGCCCCCCAGACGTGGGGAATAGCGAACACTGAAGCTTTCTTT.

This sequence joins TRBV11-2 and TRBJ2-7, with no clear D. The CDR3 loop spans 11 amino acids. Per germline, CDR1 SGHAT and CDR2 FQNNGV. Trimming removed 5 bases from V and 5 bases from J, with 7 bases in between. CDR3 sequence: CASSHSNEQYF. CDR3 nucleotide sequence: TGTGCCAGCAGCCATTCCAACGAGCAGTACTTC.

This clonotype showed up just a few times. The chain recombines TRBV12-3 or TRBV12-4 with TRBJ1-1; the D gene is possibly TRBD1 (5 bases). Trimming removed 6 bases from V and 10 bases from J, with 15 bases in between. The CDR3 consists of 12 residues. CDR3 in amino acids: CASRLTGVRAFF. The DNA for the CDR3 is TGTGCCAGCAGACTAACGGGGGTTCGAGCTTTCTTT.

This clonotype was recorded many times. This chain connects TRBV6-2 or TRBV6-3 to TRBJ1-1; a possible D gene is TRBD1 (6 bases). V lost 7 bases, J lost 4 bases, and 22 bases lay in between. The CDR3 consists of 16 residues. From germline, CDR1 is MNHEY and CDR2 SVGEGT. The CDR3 is CASTIWGRGSGTEAFF. In DNA form, the CDR3 reads TGTGCCAGCACCATCTGGGGCAGGGGTAGCGGCACTGAAGCTTTCTTT.

This clonotype was seen repeatedly, ten times or more. The chain couples TRBV12-3 or TRBV12-4 to TRBJ1-2; D is unresolved. V was trimmed by 6 bases and J by 4 bases, leaving 12 bases between them. The CDR3 is 13 amino acids. The CDR3: CASSVTITYGYTF. CDR3 nucleotides: TGTGCCAGCAGCGTGACCATTACCTATGGCTACACCTTC.

This clonotype was counted many times. The V gene is TRBV20-1, the J gene TRBJ2-7; D might be TRBD2 (6 bases). Per the germline V gene, CDR1 is DFQATT and CDR2 is SNEGSKA (reference sequence). The V and J ends lost 3 bases and 2 bases respectively, with 17 bases between them. This CDR3 is built from 15 residues. CDR3 sequence reads: CSARDSSVITYEQYF. DNA for the CDR3: TGCAGTGCTAGGGACTCTAGCGTAATCACCTACGAGCAGTACTTC.

Remarks on this clonotype: At one boundary the junction diverges from the germline segment, which might be a read error. The chain carries TRBV19 and TRBJ2-2; D might be TRBD1 (6 bases). Germline V gene sequence: CDR1 LNHDA, CDR2 SQIVND (reference sequence). CDR3 length: 14 residues. The CDR3 nucleotides read TGTGCCGGTAGTACAGGGTGGGGGACCGGGGAGCTGTTTTTT. Protein sequence: CAGSTGWGTGELFF. Full variable domain (rest looked up from reference TRBV19 and TRBJ2-2): DGGITQSPKYLFRKEGQNVTLSCEQNLNHDAMYWYRQDPGQGLRLIYYSQIVNDFQKGDIAEGYSVSREKKESFPLTVTSAQKNPTAFYLCAGSTGWGTGELFFGEGSRLTVL.

This clonotype was detected only a few times. The gene calls are TRBV6-1 and TRBJ1-5; perhaps TRBD1 as D (5 bases). V was trimmed by 3 bases and J by 0 bases, leaving 9 bases between them. Per germline, CDR1 MNHNS and CDR2 SASEGT. This CDR3 spans 15 amino acids. Here the CDR3 DNA reads TGTGCCAGCAGTGACGGGGGTTATAGCAATCAGCCCCAGCATTTT. Translated, it gives CASSDGGYSNQPQHF.

This clonotype was seen a handful of times. The chain has TRBV28 and TRBJ1-6, with D tentatively TRBD1 (5 bases). The V gene lost 2 bases and the J gene lost 7 bases, with 12 bases spanning the gap. The CDR3 is 15 amino acids. CDR1 and CDR2 from the germline V gene are MDHEN and SYDVKM. Here the CDR3 reads CASSLGARVNSPLHF. CDR3 nucleotide sequence: TGTGCCAGCAGTTTAGGGGCCAGGGTGAATTCACCCCTCCACTTT.

This clonotype appeared a few times. V and J are TRBV5-1 and TRBJ1-1; 7 bases agree with TRBD1. The ends lost 4 bases at V and 8 bases at J; junction bases unmatched: 8. Germline CDR1 reads SGHRS; CDR2 reads YFSETQ. The CDR3 is 13 residues long. The CDR3 DNA sequence: TGCGCCAGCAGCCTGGGGACAGAAAAAGAAGCTTTCTTT. It encodes CASSLGTEKEAFF.

CDR3 sequence (DNA): TGTGCCAGCAGCCCCGGCCCAGATACGCAGTATTTT. Residues: CASSPGPDTQYF. The chain has TRBV7-9 and TRBJ2-3; no reliable D call. The germline V and J ends were trimmed by 5 bases and 4 bases, with 7 bases remaining between them. This CDR3 has 12 residues. Per germline, CDR1 SEHNR and CDR2 FQNEAQ (reference sequence). The entire variable domain, with the rest obtained from reference TRBV7-9 and TRBJ2-3, is as follows: DTGVSQNPRHKITKRGQNVTFRCDPISEHNRLYWYRQTLGQGPEFLTYFQNEAQLEKSRLLSDRFSAERPKGSFSTLEIQRTEQGDSAMYLCASSPGPDTQYFGPGTRLTVL.

This clonotype was counted many times. The V gene is TRBV11-2, the J gene TRBJ2-7; 9 positions match TRBD2. V was clipped by 3 bases and J by 7 bases; unmatched bases: 13. Germline lookup yields CDR1 SGHAT and CDR2 FQNNGV. The CDR3 is 16 amino acids. CDR3 DNA sequence: TGTGCCAGCAGCTTCGGGGTAGCGGGGGTTCCGTGGGAGCAGTACTTC. This sequence encodes CASSFGVAGVPWEQYF.

CDR3 protein: CSVAPGTGVYGYTF. In nucleotides, the CDR3 is TGCAGCGTTGCCCCCGGGACAGGGGTCTATGGCTACACCTTC. The chain links TRBV29-1 to TRBJ1-2, with 10 bases identical to TRBD1. Per germline, CDR1 SQVTM and CDR2 ANQGSEA. J gave up 4 bases and V 4 bases, and 6 bases lay outside the gene matches. The CDR3 covers 14 residues.